This TCR beta chain is drawn from a study of cytomegalovirus exposure and HLA in healthy donors. It was with 60 Vbeta and 13 Jbeta primers that the PCR ran. The data were produced by immunoSEQ multiplex PCR, yet TCRdb's version contains in-frame clones alone and is incomplete. The data hold about 150,000 clones, with around 85% observed a single time. CDR1 GTSNPN and CDR2 SVGIG come from the germline V gene (reference sequence). The CDR3 covers 14 residues. Between the trimmed V and J ends, which lost 5 bases and 2 bases, there was a span of 13 bases. As concerns this clone: The target antigen is unknown.

Regarding the study as a whole: Segments of the TCR beta V type were, in most cases, productive about 87% or about 30% of the time in an earlier analysis.

The rearrangement uses TRBV30 and TRBJ1-3; possible D gene TRBD1, 6 bases. The source of this sequence is a man aged 50 to 59 in good health and CMV-seropositive. Sequenced sample: PBMCs. DNA for the CDR3: TGTGCCTGGGGAGACCCAGGGGCTGGAAACACCATATATTTT. It yields the protein CAWGDPGAGNTIYF.